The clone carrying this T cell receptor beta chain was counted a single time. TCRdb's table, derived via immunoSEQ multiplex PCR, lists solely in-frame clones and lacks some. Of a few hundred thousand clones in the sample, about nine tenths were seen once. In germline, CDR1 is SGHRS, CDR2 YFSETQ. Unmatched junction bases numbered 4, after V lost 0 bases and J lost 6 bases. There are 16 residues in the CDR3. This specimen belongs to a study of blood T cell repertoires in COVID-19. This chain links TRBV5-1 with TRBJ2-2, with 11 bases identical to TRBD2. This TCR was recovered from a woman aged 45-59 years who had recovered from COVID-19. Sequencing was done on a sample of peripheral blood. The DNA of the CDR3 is TGCGCCAGCAGCTTGGAGGTAGCGGGAGGGTCCGGGGAGCTGTTTTTT. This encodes CASSLEVAGGSGELFF.